A selection of T cell receptor beta chains follows, all from one sample in a study of spatial heterogeneity in lung cancer. TCRdb re-analysed the 5' RACE reads in MiXCR, keeping a single row per CDR3 protein. The sample consists of about 52,000 distinct CDR3 sequences, less than 9% of them appearing once. Sequencing was performed on PBMCs, taken at follow-up. All receptors derive from a female donor with early-stage non-small cell lung cancer. The CDR3 runs from the conserved cysteine through the conserved F or W. Fields, in order: clone size, J gene, D gene, V gene, CDR3 protein, CDR3 DNA. D genes are given only for firm matches. Clone size, where shown, is once, few, many, or a class for clones that have expanded.

>many|TRBJ2-1|TRBD2|TRBV6-6
CASVLERGRNNEQFF
TGTGCCAGCGTCCTGGAGCGGGGGCGCAACAATGAGCAGTTCTTC
>NA|TRBJ2-6|NA|TRBV3-1
CASGTGYISGANVLTF
TGTGCCAGCGGTACAGGGTATATTTCTGGGGCCAACGTCCTGACTTTC
>few|TRBJ2-7|TRBD1|TRBV5-1
CASSSDRLGSYEQYF
TGCGCCAGCAGCTCGGACAGGCTGGGATCCTACGAGCAGTACTTC
>few|TRBJ1-5|NA|TRBV20-1
CSAKSQAPNQPQHF
TGCAGTGCTAAGAGTCAGGCTCCCAATCAGCCCCAGCATTTT
>few|TRBJ2-2|NA|TRBV5-1
CASSLASVKNTGELFF
TGCGCCAGCAGCTTAGCTAGCGTGAAGAACACCGGGGAGCTGTTTTTT
>few|TRBJ2-5|NA|TRBV20-1
CSASIKDWYQETQYF
TGCAGTGCTTCCATTAAGGACTGGTACCAAGAGACCCAGTACTTC
>many|TRBJ1-2|NA|TRBV12-5
CASGLTSDSSYTF
TGTGCTAGTGGTTTGACCTCTGACAGTAGCTACACCTTC
>many|TRBJ1-2|TRBD1|TRBV7-2
CASSLARDRDYGYTF
TGTGCCAGCAGCTTAGCCCGGGACAGGGACTATGGCTACACCTTC
>many|TRBJ2-5|NA|TRBV3-1
CASSQERATQYF
TGTGCCAGCAGCCAAGAACGAGCGACCCAGTACTTC
>NA|TRBJ1-4|TRBD1|TRBV28
CASSRGQGREKLFF
TGTGCCAGCAGCCGCGGACAGGGGAGGGAAAAACTGTTTTTT
>many|TRBJ1-1|NA|TRBV20-1
CSARDRAQGDTEAFF
TGCAGTGCTAGAGATCGGGCCCAGGGAGACACTGAAGCTTTCTTT
>few|TRBJ2-2|NA|TRBV5-1
CASSFATGNTGELFF
TGTGCCAGCAGCTTCGCGACAGGGAACACCGGGGAGCTGTTTTTT
>NA|TRBJ2-1|TRBD2|TRBV30
CAWIRTSGHYNEQFF
TGTGCCTGGATCAGGACTAGCGGACATTACAATGAGCAGTTCTTC
>NA|TRBJ1-3|NA|TRBV12-3/TRBV12-4
CASTMWLKGAGNTIYF
TGTGCCAGCACCATGTGGCTGAAGGGGGCTGGAAACACCATATATTTT
>many|TRBJ1-1|NA|TRBV20-1
CSESHRESEAFF
TGCAGTGAATCTCACAGGGAGAGTGAAGCTTTCTTT
>many|TRBJ1-5|NA|TRBV6-2/TRBV6-3
CASRTPNQPQHF
TGTGCCAGCAGGACCCCGAATCAGCCCCAGCATTTT
>many|TRBJ1-6|NA|TRBV2
CASKNESPLHF
TGTGCCAGCAAAAATGAGTCACCCCTCCACTTT